This T cell receptor beta chain was sequenced during a study of cytomegalovirus exposure and HLA in healthy donors. Study observations and caveats: Per published accounts, TCR beta sequences correctly predicted the HLA-A and HLA-B alleles of most subjects. A later analysis by the authors found several of the most significant clusters apparently linked to common viral pathogens.

On this clone itself: The antigen remains unidentified.

Germline CDR1 SNHLY, CDR2 FYNNEI. Trimming cost V 6 bases and J 3 bases; bases outside gene matches: 7. The CDR3 loop spans 15 amino acids. Use of 60 Vbeta and 13 Jbeta primers characterized the PCR. Original handling: Among the unique TCR beta chains that a later analysis counted, around 72 million in all, 10 million to 11 million were shared. The protocol was immunoSEQ multiplex PCR, while the TCRdb copy is restricted to in-frame clones and leaves out a portion. The V and J calls and clone size are taken from that table; D and trimming were inferred from the DNA. Its table lists about 160,000 clones.

The specimen sequenced was PBMCs. This sequence was found in a woman in her sixties in good health and CMV-seronegative. The rearrangement links TRBV2 to TRBJ2-1; 8 bases map to TRBD2. This CDR3 is CASRGPGLGYNEQFF. The CDR3 nucleotides read TGTGCCAGCAGAGGTCCGGGACTAGGCTACAATGAGCAGTTCTTC.